The next 13 T cell receptor beta chains were all read from a single sample in a study of T-cell reconstitution after alpha-beta-depleted transplantation in children. For TCRbeta, the library was prepared with unique molecular identifiers. One entry per CDR3 protein results from TCRdb running MiXCR on the PCR reads. The repertoire holds around 700,000 distinct CDR3 sequences, with around 13% as singletons. The sample was PBMCs, taken before TCRalphabeta/CD19-depleted stem cell transplant. These receptors came from a girl aged 2 to 9 with congenital amegakaryocytic thrombocytopenia, due to receive a stem cell transplant.

This clonotype was found many times. The chain uses TRBV12-3 or TRBV12-4 and TRBJ1-4, with D hard to call. V shed 1 base and J shed 9 bases, with 6 bases lying between them. The CDR3 totals 12 residues. In nucleotides, the CDR3 is TGTGCCAGCAGTTTAGAATCCCAAAAACTGTTTTTT. Its translation: CASSLESQKLFF.

This clonotype was observed a handful of times. This rearrangement joins TRBV4-1 to TRBJ2-6; D possibly corresponds to TRBD2 (6 bases). The CDR3 has 17 amino acids. V was trimmed by 1 base and J by 1 base, leaving 11 bases between them. The germline V gene encodes CDR1 MGHRA and CDR2 YSYEKL. The CDR3 is CASSQALAPSGANVLTF. CDR3 DNA: TGCGCCAGCAGCCAAGCACTAGCTCCTTCTGGGGCCAACGTCCTGACTTTC.

The rearrangement uses TRBV15 and TRBJ2-3, with a possible D match to TRBD1 (6 bases). The germline V and J ends were trimmed by 6 bases and 3 bases, with 22 bases remaining between them. The germline CDR1 and CDR2 sequences are LNHNV and YYDKDF (reference sequence). The CDR3 contains 17 residues. In DNA form, the CDR3 reads TGTGCCACCAGTATGTCAGGGGACGCGGATTCTACAGATACGCAGTATTTT. Its protein is CATSMSGDADSTDTQYF.

In this sample, this clonotype turned up many times. The chain couples TRBV24-1 to TRBJ2-1; D call uncertain. The CDR3 extends over 13 amino acids. Germline V lookup: CDR1 KGHDR, CDR2 SFDVKD. Trimming left V 6 bases short and J 2 bases short, with 7 bases between. The CDR3 coding sequence is TGTGCCACCAGTAACTACCCCTACAATGAGCAGTTCTTC. Translation: CATSNYPYNEQFF.

The rearrangement joins TRBV20-1 to TRBJ2-1; weak D call: TRBD2 (5 bases). The V and J ends lost 6 bases and 0 bases respectively, with 15 bases between them. This CDR3 region has 15 residues. Germline CDR1 DFQATT, CDR2 SNEGSKA (reference sequence). CDR3 sequence: CSAPKSTSSYNEQFF. CDR3 nucleotides: TGCAGTGCCCCCAAGAGCACTAGCTCCTACAATGAGCAGTTCTTC.

Remarks on this clonotype: This may come from a read error, since a much larger clone is one base off. The CDR3: CSVVEEWDLAHYEQYF. The CDR3 DNA reads as TGCAGCGTCGTAGAGGAGTGGGACCTAGCACACTACGAGCAGTACTTC. The rearrangement uses TRBV29-1 and TRBJ2-7; D tentatively fits TRBD1 or TRBD2 (5 bases each). V shed 6 bases and J shed 3 bases, with 24 bases lying between them. This CDR3 has 16 amino acids. Germline V gene data show CDR1 as SQVTM and CDR2 as ANQGSEA.

In its sample, this clonotype was seen a few times. J is TRBJ1-5 and V is TRBV5-1; TRBD1 aligns across 7 bases. Germline assignment: CDR1 SGHRS and CDR2 YFSETQ. V was clipped by 0 bases and J by 9 bases; unmatched bases: 6. This CDR3 is built from 14 residues. The CDR3 coding sequence is TGCGCCAGCAGCTTGGCGCAGGGGGAAGGGCCCCAGCATTTT. Amino acid sequence: CASSLAQGEGPQHF.

This clonotype was counted between two and nine times. The V gene is TRBV11-2, the J gene TRBJ2-7; TRBD2 aligns across 7 bases. V lost 0 bases to trimming and J lost 2 bases; unmatched junction nucleotides: 4. This CDR3 comprises 15 residues. Germline V lookup: CDR1 SGHAT, CDR2 FQNNGV. The CDR3 region has the DNA TGTGCCAGCAGCTTAGATGGGGGGGGAACCTACGAGCAGTACTTC. Protein sequence: CASSLDGGGTYEQYF.

This clonotype was picked up many times. This sequence joins TRBV5-1 and TRBJ1-1; 7 bases align to TRBD1. Germline V CDR1 and CDR2: SGHRS, YFSETQ. Germline trimming cut 4 bases from V and 3 bases from J; bases unmatched to any gene: 12. CDR3 length equals 16 residues. Here the CDR3 DNA reads TGCGCCAGCAGCGATGAGGAGGGACAGATCTACACTGAAGCTTTCTTT. It codes for CASSDEEGQIYTEAFF.

This clonotype was observed at least ten times. The chain recombines TRBV20-1 with TRBJ2-1; D gene ambiguous. There are 10 residues in the CDR3. Trimming removed 4 bases at V and 7 bases at J, with 5 bases between. Looked up from germline, CDR1 is DFQATT and CDR2 is SNEGSKA (reference sequence). This chain's CDR3 is CSATLNEQFF. The DNA of the CDR3 is TGCAGTGCTACGTTAAATGAGCAGTTCTTC.

This clonotype was seen many times. The V gene is TRBV5-1, the J gene TRBJ2-7, with 8 bases identical to TRBD1. Germline loops: CDR1 SGHRS, CDR2 YFSETQ. Trimming took 0 bases from V and 5 from J; bases not matched to a gene: 10. The CDR3 length is 16 residues. CDR3 loop: CASSLAFGQGMDEQYF. CDR3 nucleotides: TGCGCCAGCAGCTTGGCATTCGGACAGGGCATGGACGAGCAGTACTTC.

This clonotype has a count of ten or more. This chain uses TRBV10-3 with TRBJ2-1; 7 bases agree with TRBD2. Germline values: CDR1 ENHRY, CDR2 SYGVKD. Germline trimming cut 0 bases from V and 7 bases from J; bases unmatched to any gene: 15. There are 18 residues in the CDR3. CDR3 sequence: CAISESRGLIGLVNEQFF. As DNA, the CDR3 is TGTGCCATCAGTGAGTCGAGAGGGCTGATCGGACTAGTGAATGAGCAGTTCTTC.

The J gene is TRBJ2-2, the V gene TRBV12-3 or TRBV12-4; D is ambiguous. Trimming took 5 bases from V and 7 from J, leaving 14 bases between them. The CDR3 is 14 amino acids. The CDR3 loop is CASSNWESYGELFF. The CDR3 DNA is TGTGCCAGCAGTAATTGGGAATCGTACGGGGAGCTGTTTTTT.